This T cell receptor (beta chain) was identified during a study of CD4 T cells in relation to SARS-CoV-2 and coronaviruses. Unexposed donor CD4+ T cells date from about 2010-2018, before the COVID-19 pandemic. CD4+ T cells were isolated from the cells after around 11 days of culture. Turning to this clone: Its target is unknown.

The V gene end was trimmed by 4 bases and the J gene end by 6 bases; junction bases not matched to a gene: 5. CDR3 length equals 13 residues. Germline lookup yields CDR1 MNHEY and CDR2 SMNVEV (reference sequence). The protocol was immunoSEQ multiplex PCR, while the TCRdb copy is restricted to in-frame clones and leaves out a portion. The sample lists around 20,000 clones, about 60% occurring once. V gene TRBV27 combines with J gene TRBJ2-7; 8 bases map to TRBD2. The sequenced material came from CD4+ T cells from PBMCs, cultured in vitro. The receptor's source is a human donor in good health. DNA for the CDR3: TGTGCCAGCAGTTCACGGGAGGGCCTCGAGCAGTACTTC. This sequence encodes CASSSREGLEQYF.